This TCR beta chain originates from a study of cytotoxic CD8 clonotypes in ibrutinib-treated CLL. Overall study: The patients comprised roughly 12 relapsed/refractory and more than 14 treatment-naive cases, around 17 IGHV unmutated. Response samples came after a median about 11 months of treatment, range 6 to 36.

Here immunoSEQ multiplex PCR was the method, and the copy in TCRdb shows in-frame clones only, minus some. The sample has some 200,000 clones; approximately 72% are singletons. This clone turned up a few times. Trimming removed 4 bases from V and 0 bases from J, with 15 bases in between. The V gene's germline CDR1 is SEHNR and CDR2 FQNEAQ (reference sequence). CDR3 length equals 16 residues. This receptor was taken from a human donor with chronic lymphocytic leukemia. The specimen was PBMCs, collected after 24 months of ibrutinib treatment. This sequence joins TRBV7-9 and TRBJ1-2; TRBD1 is a possible D gene (5 bases). Here the CDR3 reads CASSSQLREANYGYTF. In DNA form, the CDR3 reads TGTGCCAGCAGCTCACAACTCAGGGAGGCTAACTATGGCTACACCTTC. Complete variable domain (other parts from reference TRBV7-9 and TRBJ1-2): DTGVSQNPRHKITKRGQNVTFRCDPISEHNRLYWYRQTLGQGPEFLTYFQNEAQLEKSRLLSDRFSAERPKGSFSTLEIQRTEQGDSAMYLCASSSQLREANYGYTFGSGTRLTVV.